Below are 24 T cell receptor beta chains sequenced from a single sample in a study of a mutant IDH1 vaccine in newly diagnosed glioma. No antigen is known for these receptors. Indicated time point: week 11, during vaccination. Each vaccine dose was 300 ug of mutant IDH1 20-mer peptide, with topical imiquimod. Assay used: immunoSEQ multiplex PCR; TCRdb lists only in-frame clones, some missing. Among roughly 130,000 clones listed, around 80% were seen once. Sequenced here: PBMCs, sampled from a glioma patient whose treatment included an IDH1 peptide vaccine. These receptors were taken from a man in his forties or fifties with glioma.

The table lists this clone with a count of one. V gene TRBV6-6 combines with J gene TRBJ1-1, with 9 bases that match TRBD1. Germline V gene data show CDR1 as MNHNY and CDR2 as SVGAGI (reference sequence). This CDR3 region has 14 residues. The V segment lost 7 bases and the J segment 4 bases; nucleotides outside the gene matches: 7. The CDR3 region is CASTRTGGLTEAFF. The CDR3 nucleotides read TGTGCCAGCACCCGAACAGGGGGCCTCACTGAAGCTTTCTTT.

The chain is built from TRBV7-8 and TRBJ1-6; D is unresolved. This CDR3 has 16 amino acids. The germline V gene has CDR1 SGHVS and CDR2 FQNEAQ. The V end lost 0 bases, the J end lost 5 bases, and 11 bases lay between the germline ends. Here the CDR3 DNA reads TGTGCCAGCAGCTTAGCGGTGAAGTGGGATAATTCACCCCTCCACTTT. Protein product: CASSLAVKWDNSPLHF.

The chain uses TRBV27 and TRBJ2-7, with 9 bases identical to TRBD1. Per the germline V gene, CDR1 is MNHEY and CDR2 is SMNVEV (reference sequence). The CDR3 covers 15 residues. V was pared by 5 bases and J by 0 bases, with 5 bases of the junction left unmatched. The CDR3 sequence: CASSVDRGPSYEQYF. In nucleotides, the CDR3 is TGTGCCAGCAGTGTGGACAGGGGCCCCTCCTACGAGCAGTACTTC.

The table lists this clone with a few counts. The rearrangement links TRBV5-1 to TRBJ2-2; D is undetermined. V was trimmed by 4 bases and J by 1 base, leaving 8 bases between them. The germline CDR1 and CDR2 sequences are SGHRS and YFSETQ. The CDR3 is 14 amino acids. CDR3 sequence (DNA): TGCGCCAGCAGCACATACGGGAACACCGGGGAGCTGTTTTTT. It translates to CASSTYGNTGELFF.

Relative to its sample, this clone is medium-sized. The same CDR3 also results from other DNA sequences found in this sample. This chain joins TRBV5-6 and TRBJ1-2; TRBD1 aligns across 8 bases. The germline V gene has CDR1 SGHDT and CDR2 YYEEEE. The CDR3 runs 14 residues. The V and J ends lost 1 base and 7 bases, in that order; junction bases with no gene match: 6. CDR3 in DNA: TGTGCCAGCAGCTTGAGGGCAGGGGGCCTTGGCTACACCTTC. It is translated as CASSLRAGGLGYTF.

V is TRBV30 and J is TRBJ2-1; D is unresolved. The length of the CDR3 is 11 residues. Deletions cut 2 bases from V and 12 bases from J, with 11 bases between. Germline V lookup: CDR1 GTSNPN, CDR2 SVGIG (reference sequence). The CDR3 region has the DNA TGTGCCTGGAGTTCCCTTCCTGGGCAGTTCTTC. This encodes CAWSSLPGQFF.

This chain links TRBV30 with TRBJ2-2, with D possibly being TRBD1 (6 bases). Looked up from germline, CDR1 is GTSNPN and CDR2 is SVGIG (reference sequence). The length of the CDR3 is 17 residues. V was clipped by 6 bases and J by 2 bases, with 22 bases between them. The CDR3 coding sequence is TGTGCCTGTACTCCCGGGACAAAACTCACTAACACCGGGGAGCTGTTTTTT. Translating gives CACTPGTKLTNTGELFF. Full variable domain (missing parts from reference TRBV30 and TRBJ2-2): SQTIHQWPATLVQPVGSPLSLECTVEGTSNPNLYWYRQAAGRGLQLLFYSVGIGQISSEVPQNLSASRPQDRQFILSSKKLLLSDSGFYLCACTPGTKLTNTGELFFGEGSRLTVL.

This rearrangement joins TRBV28 to TRBJ2-5; 13 positions match TRBD2. The CDR3 runs 15 residues. Germline CDR1 MDHEN, CDR2 SYDVKM. Trimming at V came to 5 bases and at J to 3 bases, leaving 3 bases not matched to a gene. CDR3 residues: CASSVTSGRKETQYF. CDR3 nucleotide sequence: TGTGCCAGCAGTGTGACTAGCGGGAGGAAAGAGACCCAGTACTTC. Combining the CDR3 with reference TRBV28 and TRBJ2-5 gives the whole variable domain DVKVTQSSRYLVKRTGEKVFLECVQDMDHENMFWYRQDPGLGLRLIYFSYDVKMKEKGDIPEGYSVSREKKERFSLILESASTNQTSMYLCASSVTSGRKETQYFGPGTRLLVL.

The chain employs TRBV7-2 and TRBJ2-5; perhaps TRBD1 as D (7 bases). This CDR3 region has 13 residues. Per germline, CDR1 SGHTA and CDR2 FQGNSA. The V and J ends lost 5 bases and 5 bases respectively, with 12 bases between them. As DNA, the CDR3 is TGTGCCAGCAGCCCCCCAGGGGGGGAGACCCAGTACTTC. Protein: CASSPPGGETQYF.

CDR3 region: CASSFGRDRGIGNQPQHF. The CDR3 DNA sequence: TGTGCCAGCAGTTTCGGCAGGGACAGAGGAATAGGCAATCAGCCCCAGCATTTT. The rearrangement uses TRBV28 and TRBJ1-5; 7 bases line up with TRBD1. CDR3 length: 18 residues. Trimming removed 3 bases from V and 2 bases from J; junction bases left unmatched: 13. Germline assignment: CDR1 MDHEN and CDR2 SYDVKM.

The gene calls are TRBV12-5 and TRBJ1-1; 8 bases line up with TRBD1. Per germline, CDR1 LGHNT and CDR2 FRNRAP. J lost 5 bases, V lost 6 bases, and 11 bases had no gene match. The CDR3 is 15 amino acids. CDR3 in amino acids: CASGQGDRLGTEAFF. The DNA of the CDR3 is TGTGCTAGTGGACAAGGGGACAGGCTGGGGACTGAAGCTTTCTTT.

The V call is TRBV10-2, the J call TRBJ1-5; the D is unclear. V was cut by 4 bases and J by 3 bases, with 13 bases left in between. The germline gives CDR1 WSHSY, CDR2 SAAADI. The CDR3 is 15 amino acids. The CDR3 loop is CASSGPSRPNQPQHF. In DNA form, the CDR3 reads TGCGCCAGCAGTGGCCCCTCAAGGCCCAATCAGCCCCAGCATTTT.

This clone has a single count. The gene calls are TRBV30 and TRBJ2-3, with D perhaps matching TRBD2 (6 bases). V lost 0 bases, J lost 9 bases, and 10 bases lay in between. CDR1 is GTSNPN and CDR2 is SVGIG in the germline V gene (reference sequence). There are 12 residues in the CDR3. The CDR3 DNA is TGTGCCTGGAGTGTACAGCGGGCGACGCAGTATTTT. Its translation: CAWSVQRATQYF.

Here the CDR3 DNA reads TGCGCCAGCAGCCAAGACCACCAGGTTGCCTACGAGCAGTACTTC. It codes for CASSQDHQVAYEQYF. The chain recombines TRBV4-3 with TRBJ2-7; D unclear. The V end was cut by 0 bases, the J end by 2 bases, with 11 bases between. The length of the CDR3 is 15 residues. Per the germline V gene, CDR1 is LGHNA and CDR2 is YSLEER.

V usage is TRBV6-5 and J usage is TRBJ2-1, with D uncertain. V dropped 0 bases and J dropped 10 bases, with 7 bases sitting between them. Germline loops: CDR1 MNHEY, CDR2 SVGAGI. This CDR3 has 12 residues. CDR3 nucleotides: TGTGCCAGCAGTTACTCGTCGCGCGAGCAGTTCTTC. This codes for CASSYSSREQFF.

The chain links TRBV4-1 to TRBJ2-7; D perhaps matches TRBD1 (6 bases). This CDR3 has 14 residues. V lost 0 bases and J 0 bases, leaving 6 bases between the germline ends. In germline, CDR1 is MGHRA, CDR2 YSYEKL. CDR3 DNA sequence: TGCGCCAGCAGCCAAGAGGACAGCTCCTACGAGCAGTACTTC. Amino acid sequence: CASSQEDSSYEQYF.

The chain joins TRBV9 to TRBJ2-7; the D is unclear. Germline CDR1 SGDLS, CDR2 YYNGEE. The CDR3 has 13 residues. V dropped 4 bases and J dropped 3 bases, with 11 bases sitting between them. The CDR3 protein is CASSLDLHYEQYF. CDR3 DNA: TGTGCCAGCAGCCTCGACCTTCACTACGAGCAGTACTTC.

The V and J genes are TRBV5-6 and TRBJ2-6; D gene unclear. Trimming left V 4 bases short and J 0 bases short, with 11 bases between. The length of the CDR3 is 16 residues. Germline V lookup: CDR1 SGHDT, CDR2 YYEEEE. The CDR3 is CASSPTTGSGANVLTF. The CDR3 DNA is TGTGCCAGCAGCCCAACAACCGGCTCTGGGGCCAACGTCCTGACTTTC.

This rearrangement joins TRBV6-4 to TRBJ2-7; TRBD2 agrees at 15 bases. The CDR3 loop spans 16 amino acids. Unmatched junction bases numbered 7, after V lost 3 bases and J lost 7 bases. Germline assignment: CDR1 MRHNA and CDR2 SNTAGT. Here the CDR3 reads CASSERTSGGAWEQYF. The CDR3 coding sequence is TGTGCCAGCAGTGAAAGGACTAGCGGGGGGGCCTGGGAGCAGTACTTC.

As to this clone: One junction end disagrees with the germline gene, perhaps due to a read error. The chain has TRBV7-7 and TRBJ2-2; 8 bases are a match to TRBD2. CDR1 is SSHAT, CDR2 FNYEAQ, per germline (reference sequence). The CDR3 totals 14 residues. CDR3 sequence reads: CASSLREGTGELFF. The DNA of the CDR3 is TGTGCTAGCAGCTTACGGGAGGGCACCGGGGAGCTGTTTTTT.

CDR3 sequence (DNA): TGTGCCAGCAGCTTAGATCGTCAGGGGCGCGATGGCTACACCTTC. Translating it yields CASSLDRQGRDGYTF. The rearrangement links TRBV11-2 to TRBJ1-2, with D perhaps matching TRBD1 (6 bases). The germline gives CDR1 SGHAT, CDR2 FQNNGV. The CDR3 loop spans 15 amino acids. Deletions cut 0 bases from V and 6 bases from J, with 14 bases between. Full variable domain (rest looked up from reference TRBV11-2 and TRBJ1-2): EAGVAQSPRYKIIEKRQSVAFWCNPISGHATLYWYQQILGQGPKLLIQFQNNGVVDDSQLPKDRFSAERLKGVDSTLKIQPAKLEDSAVYLCASSLDRQGRDGYTFGSGTRLTVV.

This sequence joins TRBV6-6 and TRBJ1-2; possibly TRBD1 for D (6 bases). The germline V gene has CDR1 MNHNY and CDR2 SVGAGI (reference sequence). The CDR3 has 15 residues. The ends were cut back, 2 bases at V and 5 bases at J, with 15 bases in the middle. The CDR3 protein is CASSYHREMGYGYTF. For the CDR3, the DNA is TGTGCCAGCAGTTACCACAGGGAAATGGGATATGGCTACACCTTC.

This clone was seen a single time. The V gene is TRBV18, the J gene TRBJ1-1, with 12 bases matching TRBD1. Germline V gene data show CDR1 as KGHSH and CDR2 as LQKENI. With V trimmed by 3 bases and J by 5 bases, 4 bases remained unmatched. The CDR3 is 15 residues long. CDR3 sequence: CASSPRDRGHTEAFF. For the CDR3, the DNA is TGTGCCAGCTCACCCAGGGACAGGGGGCATACTGAAGCTTTCTTT.

The chain employs TRBV4-3 and TRBJ1-2; TRBD1 aligns across 7 bases. V lost 4 bases and J lost 7; bases outside the gene matches: 15. Germline V lookup: CDR1 LGHNA, CDR2 YSLEER. CDR3 length: 16 residues. CDR3 amino acids: CASSPGLYQGGGGYTF. The CDR3 nucleotides are TGCGCCAGCAGCCCAGGTTTATATCAGGGGGGCGGTGGCTACACCTTC.